This T cell receptor (beta chain) comes out of a study of blood T cell repertoires in COVID-19 (dated by TCRdb to 2019 to 2021). Study-level background: Samples covering the acute and convalescent phases of COVID-19 were provided by collaborators in the United States, Italy and Spain. A de-identified subject ID, COVID-19 status, age in years and sex were almost always included in the sample metadata. The prospective study material was composed of cDNA or gDNA derived from T cells, B-cell-depleted T cells, or PBMCs. Where HLA class I and class II types were available, the types were taken from metadata supplied by the sample provider, not from assay-based typing. The samples were drawn from the first 160 participants of the ongoing ImmuneRACE study and from 1,254 subjects provided by 6 global collaborators. The repertoires were released in a freely available public database intended as a resource for research on the immune response to SARS-CoV-2. Deeply sampled blood TCRbeta repertoires from subjects exposed to, actively infected with, or recovered from COVID-19 were included in the dataset. The research as a whole found: How much clinical and demographic metadata was included differed by source and by participant, and the metadata was provided uncurated.

The immunoSEQ Assay, a bias-controlled multiplex PCR, was used to amplify TCRbeta CDR3 regions from genomic DNA. As for how the authors treated the data: Nucleated cell counts per sample were estimated from amplification of reference gene primers within the assay. To quantify the absolute abundance of each unique TCRbeta CDR3 rearrangement, sequence reads were collapsed and filtered. For each sample, productive Simpson clonality was calculated as the square root of Simpson's diversity index over productive rearrangements. What TCRdb holds here is the immuneACCESS table cut down to in-frame rearrangements. Part of the clones is not present; checked against another copy, under half of the missing clones reflect an unresolved V gene, and the others are unexplained. That table gives V, J and clone size, and the DNA gave D and trimming. In all, the sample holds over 200,000 clones, and approximately 87% of those were seen once. The top ten clonotypes cover approximately 6.2% of the sample.

A second Seattle source provided samples from volunteer blood donors who had recovered from COVID-19. Collaborating institutions collected whole blood in K2EDTA tubes following their own protocols. For TCRbeta analysis, collaborators shipped samples as frozen whole blood, isolated PBMCs, or DNA extracted from either of those sample types. A remark on this clone: The specificity of this receptor is unknown. No much larger clone exists at a distance of one base, and base qualities are not known.

V and J are truncated by 5 bases and 4 bases respectively, leaving an intervening sequence of 12 bases. The CDR3 measures 15 amino acids from cysteine to phenylalanine. Just the 45-base CDR3 DNA is kept, in frame starting at base 1. Per the germline V gene, SNHLY is the CDR1 and FYNNEI is the CDR2. The receptor was isolated from a man in his sixties who had recovered from COVID-19. Material for sequencing was peripheral blood. This chain is built from TRBV2 and TRBJ2-6, with TRBD2 tentatively as D gene (5 bases match). The CDR3 protein: CASSFAPGGANVLTF. The nucleotide sequence reads as follows: TGTGCCAGCAGTTTCGCCCCGGGGGGGGCCAACGTCCTGACTTTC.